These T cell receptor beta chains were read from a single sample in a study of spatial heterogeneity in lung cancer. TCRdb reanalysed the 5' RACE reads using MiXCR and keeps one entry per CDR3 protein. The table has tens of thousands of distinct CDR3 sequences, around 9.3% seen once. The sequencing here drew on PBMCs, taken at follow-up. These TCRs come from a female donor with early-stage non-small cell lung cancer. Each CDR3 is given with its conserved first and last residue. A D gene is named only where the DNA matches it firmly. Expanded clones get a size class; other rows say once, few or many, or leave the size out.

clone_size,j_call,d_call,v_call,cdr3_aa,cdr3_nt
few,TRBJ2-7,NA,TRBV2,CASSEFGQTYYEQYF,TGTGCCAGCAGTGAATTCGGGCAGACTTACTACGAGCAGTACTTC
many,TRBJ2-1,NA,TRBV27,CASSKSGFPGREQFF,TGTGCCAGCAGTAAAAGCGGGTTCCCGGGGAGAGAGCAGTTCTTC
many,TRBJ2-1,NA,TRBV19,CASSMVKGDEQFF,TGTGCCAGTAGTATGGTAAAGGGCGATGAGCAGTTCTTC
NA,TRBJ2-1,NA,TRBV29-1,CSTVPTAGNEQFF,TGCAGCACAGTACCGACCGCGGGCAATGAGCAGTTCTTC
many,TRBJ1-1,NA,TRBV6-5,CASTLDRSTEAFF,TGTGCCAGCACTTTAGACAGGAGCACTGAAGCTTTCTTT
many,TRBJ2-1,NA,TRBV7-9,CASKRPDNEQFF,TGTGCCAGCAAACGCCCCGACAATGAGCAGTTCTTC
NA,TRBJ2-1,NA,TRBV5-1,CASSSGPTNEQFF,TGCGCCAGCTCCTCGGGCCCAACGAATGAGCAGTTCTTC
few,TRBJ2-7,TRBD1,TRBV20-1,CSAPGATGGYEQYF,TGCAGTGCCCCCGGCGCGACAGGGGGTTACGAGCAGTACTTC
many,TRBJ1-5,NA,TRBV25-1,CASSDYSNQPQHF,TGTGCCAGCAGTGACTATAGCAATCAGCCCCAGCATTTT
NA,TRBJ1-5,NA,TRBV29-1,CSVAGSNQPQHF,TGCAGCGTTGCCGGGAGCAATCAGCCCCAGCATTTT
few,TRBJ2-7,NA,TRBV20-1,CSGLRDGYEQYF,TGCAGTGGCTTGCGGGACGGGTACGAGCAGTACTTC
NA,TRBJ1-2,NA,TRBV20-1,CSARDGAGDGYTF,TGCAGTGCTAGAGATGGGGCAGGGGATGGCTACACCTTC
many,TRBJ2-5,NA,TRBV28,CASSLVETQYF,TGTGCCAGCAGTTTGGTGGAGACCCAGTACTTC
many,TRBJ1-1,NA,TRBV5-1,CASSSVEDTEAFF,TGCGCCAGCAGCTCAGTTGAGGACACTGAAGCTTTCTTT
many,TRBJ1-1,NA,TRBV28,CASTSPSRNTEAFF,TGTGCCAGCACTTCACCTTCAAGGAACACTGAAGCTTTCTTT
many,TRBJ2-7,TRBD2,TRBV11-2,CASSLRLAGDEEQYF,TGTGCCAGCAGCCTCCGACTAGCGGGAGACGAAGAGCAGTACTTC
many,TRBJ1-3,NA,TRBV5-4,CASSFALSSGNTIYF,TGTGCCAGCAGCTTTGCGCTTTCCTCTGGAAACACCATATATTTT
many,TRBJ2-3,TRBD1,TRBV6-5,CASRRDRATDTQYF,TGTGCCAGCAGGAGGGACAGGGCCACAGATACGCAGTATTTT
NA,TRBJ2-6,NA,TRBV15,CATSRGAGANVLTF,TGTGCCACCAGCAGGGGGGCTGGGGCCAACGTCCTGACTTTC
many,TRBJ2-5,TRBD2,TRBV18,CASSPLAGDYQETQYF,TGTGCCAGCTCACCGCTAGCGGGAGATTATCAAGAGACCCAGTACTTC
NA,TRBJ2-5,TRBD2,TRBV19,CASSMSGEGTQYF,TGTGCCAGTAGTATGAGTGGGGAGGGGACCCAGTACTTC
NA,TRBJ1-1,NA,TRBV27,CASSLSIETAMNTEAFF,TGTGCCAGCAGTTTATCGATTGAGACAGCAATGAACACTGAAGCTTTCTTT
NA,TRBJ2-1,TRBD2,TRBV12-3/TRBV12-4,CASSFFPGLAGITSYNERFF,TGTGCCAGCAGTTTTTTCCCGGGACTAGCGGGAATTACCTCCTACAATGAGCGGTTCTTC
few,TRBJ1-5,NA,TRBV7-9,CTSSLGAQPQHF,TGTACCAGCAGCTTGGGAGCTCAGCCCCAGCATTTT
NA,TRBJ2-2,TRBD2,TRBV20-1,CSGGRDTGELFF,TGCAGTGGTGGGAGGGACACCGGGGAGCTGTTTTTT
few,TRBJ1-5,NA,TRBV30,CAWSRDTDFYSNQPQHF,TGTGCCTGGAGCCGGGACACGGACTTTTATAGCAATCAGCCCCAGCATTTT
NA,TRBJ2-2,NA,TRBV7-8,CASSPRRWGNTGELFF,TGTGCCAGCAGCCCACGTCGTTGGGGGAACACCGGGGAGCTGTTTTTT
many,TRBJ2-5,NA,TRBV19,CASSTSAGPRGVYF,TGTGCCAGTAGTACCTCAGCGGGCCCAAGGGGGGTATACTTC
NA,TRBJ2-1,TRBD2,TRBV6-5,CATAGGPINEQFF,TGTGCCACAGCGGGAGGGCCGATCAATGAGCAGTTCTTC
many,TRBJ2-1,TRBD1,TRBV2,CASIRGQGGNEQFF,TGTGCCAGCATTCGTGGACAGGGTGGAAATGAGCAGTTCTTC